This T cell receptor (beta chain) is drawn from a study of blood T cell repertoires in COVID-19. Study-wide context: There were acute and convalescent COVID-19 samples, and they came from the United States, Italy and Spain.

Original processing methods: Amplification of reference gene primers was used by the study to estimate nucleated cell counts. Assay used: immunoSEQ multiplex PCR; TCRdb lists only in-frame clones, some missing. V, J and clone size were drawn from that table, and D and trimming were deduced from the DNA. The sample shows hundreds of thousands of clones, roughly 90% of them seen only once. The CDR3 loop spans 12 amino acids. CDR1 is LGHDT, CDR2 YNNKEL, per germline (reference sequence). V was pared by 4 bases and J by 8 bases, with 10 bases between. Participants had their cohort set by participant-reported clinical history. Cohort 3 recovered donors had two negative PCRs, clearance, or symptom resolution.

The chain carries TRBV3-1 (or the pseudogene TRBV3-2) and TRBJ2-3; D perhaps matches TRBD2 (5 bases). Sequenced: PBMCs or T cells enriched from blood (not recorded which). The TCR was taken from a woman between 50 and 59 years old who had recovered from COVID-19. The CDR3 nucleotides are TGTGCCAGCAGCCGAGGAGGCGGTACGCAGTATTTT. Its protein is CASSRGGGTQYF.